This T cell receptor beta chain was recorded in a study of CD8 T cells in Susac syndrome. Sequencing of TCR beta drew on CD8+ and CD4+ T cells from blood. Recently defined diagnostic criteria for definite or probable disease were fulfilled by Susac syndrome patients. RNA was extracted with the RNeasy kit, and a quantity of roughly 0.5 to 1 ug was reverse transcribed using random hexamers. TCRdb processed the immunoSEQ multiplex PCR reads anew with MiXCR; each CDR3 protein has one entry. This table holds more than 150,000 distinct CDR3 sequences, approximately 95% found once. The receptor's source is a human donor with Susac syndrome. The sequencing sample was made of CD4+ T cells from PBMCs.

The CDR3, as DNA: TGCGCCAGCAGCCAAGGGCCTGGCTCGGGCGGCTACACCTTC. It yields the protein CASSQGPGSGGYTF. This sequence joins TRBV4-1 and TRBJ1-2, with D hard to call. The CDR3 contains 14 residues. Deletions cut 1 base from V and 8 bases from J, with 14 bases between. The germline V gene has CDR1 MGHRA and CDR2 YSYEKL.